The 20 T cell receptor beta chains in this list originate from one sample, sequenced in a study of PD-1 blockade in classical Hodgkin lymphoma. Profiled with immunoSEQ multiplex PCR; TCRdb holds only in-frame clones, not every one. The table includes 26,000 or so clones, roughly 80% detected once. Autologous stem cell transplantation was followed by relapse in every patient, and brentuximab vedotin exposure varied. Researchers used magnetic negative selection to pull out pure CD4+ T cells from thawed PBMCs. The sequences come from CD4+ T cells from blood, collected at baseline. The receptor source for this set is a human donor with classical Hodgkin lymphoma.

The CDR3 DNA sequence: TGTGCCAGCAGTAGGGATTCTGAATCACCCCTCCACTTT. This gives the protein CASSRDSESPLHF. This chain uses TRBV7-2 with TRBJ1-6; D call uncertain. The CDR3 extends over 13 amino acids. V was clipped by 6 bases and J by 10 bases, with 13 bases between them. The germline V gene has CDR1 SGHTA and CDR2 FQGNSA.

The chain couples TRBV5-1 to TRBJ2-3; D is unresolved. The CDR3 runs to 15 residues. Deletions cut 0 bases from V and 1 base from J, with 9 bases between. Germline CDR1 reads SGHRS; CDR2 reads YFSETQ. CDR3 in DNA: TGCGCCAGCAGCTTGGAAGTGGCAGGCACAGATACGCAGTATTTT. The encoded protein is CASSLEVAGTDTQYF.

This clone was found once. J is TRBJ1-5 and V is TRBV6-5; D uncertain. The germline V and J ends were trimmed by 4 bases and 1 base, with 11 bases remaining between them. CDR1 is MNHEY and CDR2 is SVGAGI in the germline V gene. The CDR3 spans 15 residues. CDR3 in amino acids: CASSSGGLSNQPQHF. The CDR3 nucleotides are TGTGCCAGCAGTTCAGGCGGGCTGAGCAATCAGCCCCAGCATTTT.

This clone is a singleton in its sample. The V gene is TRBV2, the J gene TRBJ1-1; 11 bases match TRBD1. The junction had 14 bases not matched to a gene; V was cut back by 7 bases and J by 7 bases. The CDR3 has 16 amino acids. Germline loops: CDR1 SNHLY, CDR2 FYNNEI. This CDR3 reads CASTIYPGTGGIEAFF. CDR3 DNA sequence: TGTGCCAGCACCATTTACCCCGGGACAGGGGGAATTGAAGCTTTCTTT.

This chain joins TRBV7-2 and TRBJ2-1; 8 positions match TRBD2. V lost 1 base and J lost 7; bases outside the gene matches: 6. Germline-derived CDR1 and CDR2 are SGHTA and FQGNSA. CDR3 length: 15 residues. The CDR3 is CASSLGTGTRNEQFF. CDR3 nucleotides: TGTGCCAGCAGCTTAGGAACCGGGACTAGAAATGAGCAGTTCTTC.

CDR3 coding DNA: TGTGCCAGCAGCGTCGGGCAGGGGGCATATCCCGGGGAGCTGTTTTTT. This sequence encodes CASSVGQGAYPGELFF. The rearrangement joins TRBV9 to TRBJ2-2; TRBD1 agrees at 8 bases. CDR3 length: 16 residues. V dropped 2 bases and J dropped 6; count of bases not matched to a gene: 9. Germline CDR1 reads SGDLS; CDR2 reads YYNGEE.

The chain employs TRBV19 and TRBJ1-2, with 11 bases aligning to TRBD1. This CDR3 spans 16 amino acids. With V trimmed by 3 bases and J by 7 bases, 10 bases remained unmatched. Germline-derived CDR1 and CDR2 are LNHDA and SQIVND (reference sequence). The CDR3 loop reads CASSILRTGGWSGYTF. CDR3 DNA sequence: TGTGCCAGTAGTATTTTGCGGACAGGGGGCTGGAGTGGCTACACCTTC.

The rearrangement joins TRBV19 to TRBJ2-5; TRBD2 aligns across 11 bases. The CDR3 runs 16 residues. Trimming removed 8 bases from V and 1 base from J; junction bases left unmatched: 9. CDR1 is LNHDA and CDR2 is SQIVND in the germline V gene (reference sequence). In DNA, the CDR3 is TGTGCCAGTCCTTGTAGAACTAGCGGGGGCCAAGAGACCCAGTACTTC. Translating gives CASPCRTSGGQETQYF. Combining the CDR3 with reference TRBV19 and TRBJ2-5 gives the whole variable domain DGGITQSPKYLFRKEGQNVTLSCEQNLNHDAMYWYRQDPGQGLRLIYYSQIVNDFQKGDIAEGYSVSREKKESFPLTVTSAQKNPTAFYLCASPCRTSGGQETQYFGPGTRLLVL.

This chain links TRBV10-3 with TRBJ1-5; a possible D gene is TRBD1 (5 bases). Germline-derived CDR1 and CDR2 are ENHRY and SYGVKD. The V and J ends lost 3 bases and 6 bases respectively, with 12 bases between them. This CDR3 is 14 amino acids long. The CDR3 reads CAISDLGEGQPQHF. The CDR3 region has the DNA TGTGCCATCAGTGACCTAGGGGAGGGTCAGCCCCAGCATTTT.

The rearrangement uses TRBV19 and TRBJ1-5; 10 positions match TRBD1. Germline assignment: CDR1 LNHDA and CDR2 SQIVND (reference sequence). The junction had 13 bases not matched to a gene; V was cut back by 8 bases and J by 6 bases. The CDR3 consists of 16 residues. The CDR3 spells CASLRPTGGVCQPQHF. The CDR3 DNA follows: TGTGCCAGTCTCCGACCGACAGGGGGCGTATGTCAGCCCCAGCATTTT.

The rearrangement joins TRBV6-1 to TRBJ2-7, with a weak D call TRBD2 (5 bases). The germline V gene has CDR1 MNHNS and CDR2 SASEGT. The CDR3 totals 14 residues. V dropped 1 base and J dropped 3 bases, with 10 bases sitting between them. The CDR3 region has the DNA TGTGCCAGCAGTGAAGAGAGGGCCCTCTACGAGCAGTACTTC. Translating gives CASSEERALYEQYF.

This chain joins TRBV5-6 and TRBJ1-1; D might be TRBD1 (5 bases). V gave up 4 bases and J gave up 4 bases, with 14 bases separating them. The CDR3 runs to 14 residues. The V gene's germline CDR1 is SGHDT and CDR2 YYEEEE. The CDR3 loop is CASSPGPWGTEAFF. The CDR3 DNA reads TGTGCCAGCAGCCCGGGGCCCTGGGGCACTGAAGCTTTCTTT.

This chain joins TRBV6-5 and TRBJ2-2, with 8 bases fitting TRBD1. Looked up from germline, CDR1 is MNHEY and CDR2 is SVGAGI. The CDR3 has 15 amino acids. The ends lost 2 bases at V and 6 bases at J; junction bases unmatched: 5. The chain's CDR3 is CASSYGQGFPGELFF. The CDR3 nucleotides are TGTGCCAGCAGTTACGGACAGGGATTTCCCGGGGAGCTGTTTTTT.

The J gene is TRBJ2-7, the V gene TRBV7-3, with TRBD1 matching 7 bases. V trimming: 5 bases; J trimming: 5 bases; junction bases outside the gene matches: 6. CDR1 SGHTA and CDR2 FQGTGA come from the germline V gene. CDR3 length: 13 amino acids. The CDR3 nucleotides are TGTGCCAGCAGCCAACAGGGGAGCGACGAGCAGTACTTC. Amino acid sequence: CASSQQGSDEQYF.

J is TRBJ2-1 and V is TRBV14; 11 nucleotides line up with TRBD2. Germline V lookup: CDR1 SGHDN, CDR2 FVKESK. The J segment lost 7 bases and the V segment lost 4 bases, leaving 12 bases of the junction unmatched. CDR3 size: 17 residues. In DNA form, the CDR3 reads TGTGCCAGCAGCCCCCGGTTAGCGGGGGGGCCGGGGAATGAGCAGTTCTTC. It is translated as CASSPRLAGGPGNEQFF.

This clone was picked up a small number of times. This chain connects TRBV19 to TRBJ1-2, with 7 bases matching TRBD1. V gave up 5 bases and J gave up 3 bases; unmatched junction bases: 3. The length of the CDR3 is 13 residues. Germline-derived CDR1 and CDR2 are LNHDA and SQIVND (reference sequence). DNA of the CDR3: TGTGCCAGTAGTTTCGGGACAGACTATGGCTACACCTTC. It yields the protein CASSFGTDYGYTF.

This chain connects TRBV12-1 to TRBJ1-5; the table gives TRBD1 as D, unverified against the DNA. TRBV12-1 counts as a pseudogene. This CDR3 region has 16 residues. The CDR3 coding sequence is TGTGCCAGCAGTTTTAGGGTATCAGGGGTCAATCAGCCCCAGCATTTT. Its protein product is CASSFRVSGVNQPQHF.

CDR3 residues: CSAGEGNTEAFF. The DNA for the CDR3 is TGCAGCGCCGGCGAGGGGAACACTGAAGCTTTCTTT. The chain is built from TRBV29-1 and TRBJ1-1; D not resolved. CDR3 length: 12 residues. V was cut by 7 bases and J by 1 base, with 10 bases left in between. Looked up from germline, CDR1 is SQVTM and CDR2 is ANQGSEA.

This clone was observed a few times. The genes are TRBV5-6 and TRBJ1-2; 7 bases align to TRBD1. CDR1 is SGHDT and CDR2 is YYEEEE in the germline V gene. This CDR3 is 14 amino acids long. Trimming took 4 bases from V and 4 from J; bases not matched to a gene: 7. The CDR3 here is CASSHPRGIYGYTF. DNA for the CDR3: TGTGCCAGCAGCCACCCCAGGGGGATCTATGGCTACACCTTC.

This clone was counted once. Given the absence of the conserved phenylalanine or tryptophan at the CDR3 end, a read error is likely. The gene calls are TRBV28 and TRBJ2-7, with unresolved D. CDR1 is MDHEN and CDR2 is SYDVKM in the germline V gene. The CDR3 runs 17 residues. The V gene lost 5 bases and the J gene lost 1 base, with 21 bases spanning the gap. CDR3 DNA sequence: TGTGCCAGCAGTCTCAACTGGGTCCTCCGGCGGTCCTACGAGCAGTACCTC. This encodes CASSLNWVLRRSYEQYL.